Following are 7 T cell receptor beta chains from one sample sequenced in a study of blood T cell repertoires in COVID-19. Assay: immunoSEQ multiplex PCR; the TCRdb copy retains only in-frame clones and omits some. The data contain 210,000 or so clones, over 75% of them singletons. Sequenced material: PBMCs or T cells enriched from blood (not recorded which). These receptors were collected from a woman aged 40 to 50 with acute COVID-19.

This chain connects TRBV6-5 to TRBJ1-2, with D tentatively TRBD1 (5 bases). This CDR3 contains 14 residues. V shed 6 bases and J shed 8 bases, with 19 bases lying between them. Germline V gives CDR1 MNHEY, CDR2 SVGAGI. The CDR3 DNA follows: TGTGCCAGCAGCCGGGGGACCGCCGTATGGGGCTACACCTTC. Translated: CASSRGTAVWGYTF.

V gene TRBV18 combines with J gene TRBJ1-4; perhaps TRBD1 as D (6 bases). This CDR3 is 15 amino acids long. Trimming shortened V by 1 base and J by 0 bases, and 6 bases separated the two germline ends. The germline V gene has CDR1 KGHSH and CDR2 LQKENI. CDR3 residues: CASSPRDTTNEKLFF. The CDR3 DNA reads TGTGCCAGCTCACCACGGGACACAACTAATGAAAAACTGTTTTTT.

The chain has TRBV28 and TRBJ1-5; TRBD1 is a possible D gene (6 bases). Germline V gene lookup returns CDR1 MDHEN and CDR2 SYDVKM. V was cut by 6 bases and J by 1 base, with 13 bases left in between. The CDR3 consists of 15 residues. The CDR3 bases are TGTGCCAGCAGAAGGACAGCGGGAAGCAATCAGCCCCAGCATTTT. This gives the protein CASRRTAGSNQPQHF.

This clone was seen just once. This chain connects TRBV19 to TRBJ1-3, with TRBD1 identical over 8 bases. The length of the CDR3 is 16 residues. Germline V CDR1 and CDR2: LNHDA, SQIVND (reference sequence). With 4 bases clipped from V and 2 bases from J, the junction kept 7 bases outside the gene matches. The CDR3 region is CASSTPRTGTGNTIYF. The DNA for the CDR3 is TGTGCCAGTAGTACCCCCAGGACAGGGACTGGAAACACCATATATTTT.

This sequence joins TRBV6-1 and TRBJ2-6; 10 bases line up with TRBD2. The CDR3 runs 15 residues. From germline, CDR1 is MNHNS and CDR2 SASEGT. Germline trimming cut 2 bases from V and 10 bases from J; bases unmatched to any gene: 5. The CDR3 region is CASSETSGVANVLTF. The CDR3 DNA reads as TGTGCCAGCAGTGAAACTAGCGGGGTCGCTAACGTCCTGACTTTC.

The V call is TRBV27, the J call TRBJ1-1; 10 positions match TRBD1. Germline trimming cut 8 bases from V and 3 bases from J; bases unmatched to any gene: 15. Germline assignment: CDR1 MNHEY and CDR2 SMNVEV (reference sequence). The CDR3 contains 17 residues. CDR3: CASCPWTGGRLDTEAFF. CDR3 DNA sequence: TGTGCCAGCTGTCCTTGGACAGGGGGGAGGTTAGACACTGAAGCTTTCTTT.

The chain couples TRBV29-1 to TRBJ2-7; no clear D. Trimming removed 0 bases from V and 0 bases from J, with 6 bases in between. Germline V lookup: CDR1 SQVTM, CDR2 ANQGSEA. This CDR3 is built from 13 residues. The CDR3 nucleotides read TGCAGCGTTGAAGATGAGAACTCCTACGAGCAGTACTTC. Amino acids: CSVEDENSYEQYF.